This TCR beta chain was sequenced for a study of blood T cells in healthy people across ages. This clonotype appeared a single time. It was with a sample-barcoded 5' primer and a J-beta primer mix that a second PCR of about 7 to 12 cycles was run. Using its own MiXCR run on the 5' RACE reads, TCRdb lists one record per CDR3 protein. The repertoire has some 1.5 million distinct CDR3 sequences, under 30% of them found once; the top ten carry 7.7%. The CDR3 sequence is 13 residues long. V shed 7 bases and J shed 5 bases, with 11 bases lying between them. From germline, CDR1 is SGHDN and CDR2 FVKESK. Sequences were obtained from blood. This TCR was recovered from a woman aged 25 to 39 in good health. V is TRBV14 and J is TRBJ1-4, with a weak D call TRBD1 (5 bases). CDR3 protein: CASNRDGNEKLFF. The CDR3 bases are TGTGCCAGCAACCGGGACGGCAATGAAAAACTGTTTTTT.